This T cell receptor (beta chain) was obtained from a study of blood T cell repertoires in COVID-19. TCRdb keeps only in-frame clones here, not all; method: immunoSEQ multiplex PCR. Of under 200,000 clones listed, approximately 86% are singletons. Sequenced material: peripheral blood. The TCR was taken from a man aged 55-75 years with acute or convalescent COVID-19.

The CDR3 DNA reads TGCGCCAGCAGCTTGGTACGACAGGGGACGGGCGAGCAGTACTTC. Translation: CASSLVRQGTGEQYF. The V call is TRBV5-1, the J call TRBJ2-7; 8 bases line up with TRBD1. This CDR3 comprises 15 residues. J was trimmed by 6 bases and V by 0 bases; bases with no gene match: 8. Germline CDR1 and CDR2: SGHRS and YFSETQ.